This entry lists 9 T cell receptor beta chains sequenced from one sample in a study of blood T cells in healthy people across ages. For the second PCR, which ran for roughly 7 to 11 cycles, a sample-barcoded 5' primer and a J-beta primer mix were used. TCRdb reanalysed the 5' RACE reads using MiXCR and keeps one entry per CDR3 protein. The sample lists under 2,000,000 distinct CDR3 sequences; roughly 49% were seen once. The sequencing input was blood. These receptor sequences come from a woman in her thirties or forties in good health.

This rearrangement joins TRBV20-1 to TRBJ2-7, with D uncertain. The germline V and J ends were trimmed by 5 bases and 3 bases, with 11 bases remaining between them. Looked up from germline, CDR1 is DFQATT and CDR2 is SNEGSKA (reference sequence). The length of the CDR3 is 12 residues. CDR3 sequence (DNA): TGCAGTGCTGGCAGGAAAGACTACGAGCAGTACTTC. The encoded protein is CSAGRKDYEQYF.

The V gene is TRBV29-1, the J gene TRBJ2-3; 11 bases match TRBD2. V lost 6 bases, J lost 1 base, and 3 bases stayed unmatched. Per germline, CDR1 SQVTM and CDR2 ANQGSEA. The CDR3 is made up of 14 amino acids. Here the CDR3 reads CSVRLAGRTDTQYF. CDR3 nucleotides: TGCAGCGTAAGACTAGCGGGGCGCACAGATACGCAGTATTTT.

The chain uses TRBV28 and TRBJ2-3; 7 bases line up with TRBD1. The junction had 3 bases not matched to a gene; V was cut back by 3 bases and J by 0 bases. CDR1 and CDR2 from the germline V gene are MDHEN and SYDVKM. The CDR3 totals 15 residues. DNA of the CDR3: TGTGCCAGCAGTTTCGGACAGGCGAGCACAGATACGCAGTATTTT. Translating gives CASSFGQASTDTQYF.

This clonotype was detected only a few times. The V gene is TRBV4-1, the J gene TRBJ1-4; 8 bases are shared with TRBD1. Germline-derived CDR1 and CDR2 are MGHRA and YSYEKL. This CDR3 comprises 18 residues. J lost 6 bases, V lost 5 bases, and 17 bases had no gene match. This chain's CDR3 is CASSRARGETGDDEKLFF. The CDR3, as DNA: TGCGCCAGCAGCAGGGCTCGGGGGGAGACAGGGGACGATGAAAAACTGTTTTTT.

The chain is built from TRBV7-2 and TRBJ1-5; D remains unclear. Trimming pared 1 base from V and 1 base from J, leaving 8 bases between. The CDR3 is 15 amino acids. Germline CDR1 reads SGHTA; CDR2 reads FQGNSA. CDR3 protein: CASSLEPTSNQPQHF. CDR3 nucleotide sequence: TGTGCCAGCAGCTTAGAACCGACGAGCAATCAGCCCCAGCATTTT.

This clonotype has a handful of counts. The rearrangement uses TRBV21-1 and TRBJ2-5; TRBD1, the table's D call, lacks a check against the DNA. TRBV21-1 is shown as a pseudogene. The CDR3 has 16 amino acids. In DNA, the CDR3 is TGTGCCAGCAGGGGGGGCCCGGACAGGAATGACGAGACCCAGTACTTC. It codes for CASRGGPDRNDETQYF.

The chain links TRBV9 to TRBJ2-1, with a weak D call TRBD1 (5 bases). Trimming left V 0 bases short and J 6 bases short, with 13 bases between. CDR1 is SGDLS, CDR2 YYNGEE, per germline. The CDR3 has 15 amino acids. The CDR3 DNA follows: TGTGCCAGCAGCGTAGCTGCAGGGTTGGGCAATGAGCAGTTCTTC. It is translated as CASSVAAGLGNEQFF. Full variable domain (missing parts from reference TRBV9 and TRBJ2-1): DSGVTQTPKHLITATGQRVTLRCSPRSGDLSVYWYQQSLDQGLQFLIQYYNGEERAKGNILERFSAQQFPDLHSELNLSSLELGDSALYFCASSVAAGLGNEQFFGPGTRLTVL.

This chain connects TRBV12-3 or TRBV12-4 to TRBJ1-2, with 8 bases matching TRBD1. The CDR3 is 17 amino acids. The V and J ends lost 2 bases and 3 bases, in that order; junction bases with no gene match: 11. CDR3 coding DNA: TGTGCCAGCAGTTTACAGATCGGACAGGGAACGTACTATGGCTACACCTTC. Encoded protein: CASSLQIGQGTYYGYTF.

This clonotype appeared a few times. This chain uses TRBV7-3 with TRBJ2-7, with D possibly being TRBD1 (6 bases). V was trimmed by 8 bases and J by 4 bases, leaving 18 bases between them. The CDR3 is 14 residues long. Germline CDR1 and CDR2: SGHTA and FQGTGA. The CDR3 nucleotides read TGTGCCAGCCGAAAGGACAGCTCATCATACGAGCAGTACTTC. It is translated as CASRKDSSSYEQYF.